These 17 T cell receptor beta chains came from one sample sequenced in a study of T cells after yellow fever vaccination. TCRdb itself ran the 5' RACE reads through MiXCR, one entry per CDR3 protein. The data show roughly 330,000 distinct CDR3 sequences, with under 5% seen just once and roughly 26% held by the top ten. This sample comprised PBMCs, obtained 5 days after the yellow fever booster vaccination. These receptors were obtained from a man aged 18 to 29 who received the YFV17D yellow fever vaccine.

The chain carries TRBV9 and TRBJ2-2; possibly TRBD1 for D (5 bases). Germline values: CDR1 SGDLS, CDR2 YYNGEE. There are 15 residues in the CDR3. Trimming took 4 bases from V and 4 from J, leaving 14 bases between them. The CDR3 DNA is TGTGCCAGCAGCTTAGGGGAAGGATTCACCGGGGAGCTGTTTTTT. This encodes CASSLGEGFTGELFF.

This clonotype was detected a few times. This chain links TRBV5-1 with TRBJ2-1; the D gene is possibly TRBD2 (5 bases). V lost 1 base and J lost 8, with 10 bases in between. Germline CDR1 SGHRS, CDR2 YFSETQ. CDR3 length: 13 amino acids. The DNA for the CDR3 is TGCGCCAGCAGCTTGCTAGGAGGCGATGAGCAGTTCTTC. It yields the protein CASSLLGGDEQFF.

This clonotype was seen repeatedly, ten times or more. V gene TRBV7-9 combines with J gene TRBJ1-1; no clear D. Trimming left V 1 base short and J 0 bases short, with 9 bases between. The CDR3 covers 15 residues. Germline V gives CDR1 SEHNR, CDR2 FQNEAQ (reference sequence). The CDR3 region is CASSLVGSLNTEAFF. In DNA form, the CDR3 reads TGTGCCAGCAGCTTAGTTGGCAGCTTGAACACTGAAGCTTTCTTT.

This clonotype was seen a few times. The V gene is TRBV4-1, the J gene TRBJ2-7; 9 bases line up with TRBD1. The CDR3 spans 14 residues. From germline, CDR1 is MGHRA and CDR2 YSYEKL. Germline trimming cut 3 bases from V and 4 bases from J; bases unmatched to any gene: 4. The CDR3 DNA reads TGCGCCAGCAGCCAGTTGGGACAGGGTTACGAGCAGTACTTC. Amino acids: CASSQLGQGYEQYF.

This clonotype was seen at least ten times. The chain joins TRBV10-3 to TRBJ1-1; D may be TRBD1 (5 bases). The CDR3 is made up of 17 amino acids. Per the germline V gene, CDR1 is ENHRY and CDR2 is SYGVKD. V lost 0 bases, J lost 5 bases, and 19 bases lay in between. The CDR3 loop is CAISESGGVPVGTEAFF. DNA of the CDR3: TGTGCCATCAGTGAGTCGGGAGGGGTCCCGGTGGGAACTGAAGCTTTCTTT.

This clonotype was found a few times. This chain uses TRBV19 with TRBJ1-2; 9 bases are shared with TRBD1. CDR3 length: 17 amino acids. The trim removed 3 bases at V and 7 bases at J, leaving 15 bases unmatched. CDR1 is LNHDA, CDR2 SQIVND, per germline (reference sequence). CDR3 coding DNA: TGTGCCAGTAGTATGATCGGGACAGGGCTTCAAGTCGGTGGCTACACCTTC. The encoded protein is CASSMIGTGLQVGGYTF.

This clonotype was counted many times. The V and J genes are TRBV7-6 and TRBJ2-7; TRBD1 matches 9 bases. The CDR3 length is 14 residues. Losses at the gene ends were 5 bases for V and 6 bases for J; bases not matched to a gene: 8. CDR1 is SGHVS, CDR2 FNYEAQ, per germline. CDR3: CASSTRDRASEQYF. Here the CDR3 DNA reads TGTGCCAGCAGCACCCGGGACAGGGCATCCGAGCAGTACTTC.

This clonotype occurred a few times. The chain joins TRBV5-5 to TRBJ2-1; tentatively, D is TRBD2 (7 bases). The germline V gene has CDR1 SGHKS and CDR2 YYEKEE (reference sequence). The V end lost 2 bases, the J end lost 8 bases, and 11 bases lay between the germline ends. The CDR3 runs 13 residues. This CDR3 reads CASSFGGADEQFF. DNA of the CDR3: TGTGCCAGCAGCTTTGGGGGGGCAGATGAGCAGTTCTTC. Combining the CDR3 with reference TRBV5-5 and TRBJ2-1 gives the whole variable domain DAGVTQSPTHLIKTRGQQVTLRCSPISGHKSVSWYQQVLGQGPQFIFQYYEKEERGRGNFPDRFSARQFPNYSSELNVNALLLGDSALYLCASSFGGADEQFFGPGTRLTVL.

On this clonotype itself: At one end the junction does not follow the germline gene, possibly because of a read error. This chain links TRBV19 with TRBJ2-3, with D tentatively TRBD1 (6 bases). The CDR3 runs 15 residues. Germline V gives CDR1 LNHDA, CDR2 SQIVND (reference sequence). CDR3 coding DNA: TGTGCCAGTAGTTCAGGGGTTCTGAGCAGAGATACGCAGTATTTT. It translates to CASSSGVLSRDTQYF.

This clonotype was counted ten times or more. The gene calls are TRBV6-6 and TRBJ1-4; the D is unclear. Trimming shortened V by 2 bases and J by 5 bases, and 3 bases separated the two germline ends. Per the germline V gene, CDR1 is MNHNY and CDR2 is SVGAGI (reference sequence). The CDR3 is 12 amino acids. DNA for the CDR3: TGTGCCAGCAGTTACGGGAATGAAAAACTGTTTTTT. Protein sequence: CASSYGNEKLFF.

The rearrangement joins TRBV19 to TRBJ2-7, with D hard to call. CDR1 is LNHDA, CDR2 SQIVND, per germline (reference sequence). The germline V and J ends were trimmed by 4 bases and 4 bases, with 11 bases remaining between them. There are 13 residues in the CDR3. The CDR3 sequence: CASSTPASYEQYF. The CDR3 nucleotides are TGTGCCAGTAGTACCCCAGCCTCATACGAGCAGTACTTC.

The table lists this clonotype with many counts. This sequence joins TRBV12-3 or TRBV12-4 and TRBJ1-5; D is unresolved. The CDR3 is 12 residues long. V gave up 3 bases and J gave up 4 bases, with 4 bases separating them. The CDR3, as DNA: TGTGCCAGCAGTTTTCGAAATCAGCCCCAGCATTTT. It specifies CASSFRNQPQHF.

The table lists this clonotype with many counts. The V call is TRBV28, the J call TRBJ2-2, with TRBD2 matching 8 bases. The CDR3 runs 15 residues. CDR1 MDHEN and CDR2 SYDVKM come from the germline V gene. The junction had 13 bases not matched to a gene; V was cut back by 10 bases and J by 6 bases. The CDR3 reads CATLPSGGGAGELFF. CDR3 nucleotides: TGTGCCACCCTGCCGTCGGGGGGGGGAGCCGGGGAGCTGTTTTTT.

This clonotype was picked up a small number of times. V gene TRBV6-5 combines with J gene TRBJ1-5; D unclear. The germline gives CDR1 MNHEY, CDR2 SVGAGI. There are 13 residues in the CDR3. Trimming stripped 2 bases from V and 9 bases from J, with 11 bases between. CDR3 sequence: CASSYRVSGPQHF. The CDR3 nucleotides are TGTGCCAGCAGTTACAGGGTTAGTGGGCCCCAGCATTTT.

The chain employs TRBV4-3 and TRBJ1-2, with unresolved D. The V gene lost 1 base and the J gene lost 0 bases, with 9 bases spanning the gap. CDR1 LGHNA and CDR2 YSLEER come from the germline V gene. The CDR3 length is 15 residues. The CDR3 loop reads CASSQGHRANYGYTF. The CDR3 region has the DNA TGCGCCAGCAGCCAAGGTCACCGCGCTAACTATGGCTACACCTTC.

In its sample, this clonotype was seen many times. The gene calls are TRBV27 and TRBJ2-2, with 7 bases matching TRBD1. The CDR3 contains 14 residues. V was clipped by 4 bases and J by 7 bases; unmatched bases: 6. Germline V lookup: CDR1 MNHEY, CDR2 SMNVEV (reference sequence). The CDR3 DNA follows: TGTGCCAGCAGTTCCGACAGGGCTAGCGGGGAGCTGTTTTTT. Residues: CASSSDRASGELFF.

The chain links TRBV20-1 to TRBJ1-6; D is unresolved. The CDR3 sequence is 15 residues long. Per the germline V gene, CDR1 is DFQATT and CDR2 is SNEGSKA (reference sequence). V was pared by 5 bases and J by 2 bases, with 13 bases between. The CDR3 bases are TGCAGTGCTGGAGGAGACGGGGCCTATAATTCACCCCTCCACTTT. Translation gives CSAGGDGAYNSPLHF.